The 21 T cell receptor beta chains reported below all come from one sample, sequenced in a study of blood T cell repertoires in COVID-19. Profiled with immunoSEQ multiplex PCR; TCRdb holds only in-frame clones, not every one. The table has under 35,000 clones, about nine tenths seen once; the top ten hold 6.5% to 8.5%. The sequencing sample was made of peripheral blood. These receptors all stem from a woman aged 50 to 60 with active COVID-19.

The J gene is TRBJ1-5, the V gene TRBV3-1 (or the pseudogene TRBV3-2); TRBD1 agrees at 7 bases. V lost 1 base and J lost 6; bases outside the gene matches: 3. The CDR3 has 14 amino acids. In germline, CDR1 is LGHDT, CDR2 YNNKEL (reference sequence). Here the CDR3 reads CASSQGTGGQPQHF. The CDR3 region has the DNA TGTGCCAGCAGCCAAGGGACAGGAGGTCAGCCCCAGCATTTT.

The genes are TRBV28 and TRBJ2-2, with D perhaps matching TRBD1 (5 bases). Trimming shortened V by 5 bases and J by 6 bases, and 19 bases separated the two germline ends. Per germline, CDR1 MDHEN and CDR2 SYDVKM. CDR3 length: 16 residues. CDR3 DNA: TGTGCCAGCAGTACCAACCCGGCCACAGGAGCCGGGGAGCTGTTTTTT. Protein product: CASSTNPATGAGELFF.

The chain recombines TRBV7-9 with TRBJ1-2; D unclear. The CDR3 has 14 amino acids. V dropped 1 base and J dropped 8 bases, with 14 bases sitting between them. CDR1 is SEHNR, CDR2 FQNEAQ, per germline (reference sequence). In DNA, the CDR3 is TGTGCCAGCAGCTTAGGGTTCCAGGCGAAGGGCTACACCTTC. Protein sequence: CASSLGFQAKGYTF. The full variable domain, completed using reference TRBV7-9 and TRBJ1-2, is DTGVSQNPRHKITKRGQNVTFRCDPISEHNRLYWYRQTLGQGPEFLTYFQNEAQLEKSRLLSDRFSAERPKGSFSTLEIQRTEQGDSAMYLCASSLGFQAKGYTFGSGTRLTVV.

The chain combines TRBV11-1 with TRBJ2-7; the match to TRBD1 covers 9 bases. Losses at the gene ends were 4 bases for V and 3 bases for J; bases not matched to a gene: 4. CDR3 length: 14 residues. CDR1 is SGHAT, CDR2 FQDESV, per germline (reference sequence). In DNA, the CDR3 is TGTGCCAGCAGCTCAGGGACAGGGAACTACGAGCAGTACTTC. Protein sequence: CASSSGTGNYEQYF.

In this sample, this clone turned up once. The chain combines TRBV3-1 (or the pseudogene TRBV3-2) with TRBJ2-1; D ambiguous. V lost 0 bases, J lost 4 bases, and 10 bases lay in between. The CDR3 runs 15 residues. Germline lookup yields CDR1 LGHDT and CDR2 YNNKEL (reference sequence). Written as DNA, the CDR3 is TGTGCCAGCAGCCAAGAAACTCTATCATACAATGAGCAGTTCTTC. This codes for CASSQETLSYNEQFF.

This chain uses TRBV27 with TRBJ2-7, with 7 bases aligning to TRBD1. CDR3 length: 14 amino acids. Germline V gene sequence: CDR1 MNHEY, CDR2 SMNVEV (reference sequence). The V segment lost 6 bases and the J segment 5 bases; nucleotides outside the gene matches: 10. CDR3 sequence reads: CASRRDRERNEQYF. The CDR3 DNA is TGTGCCAGCAGGCGCGACAGGGAAAGGAACGAGCAGTACTTC.

CDR3: CASSTGLRQPQHF. In DNA form, the CDR3 reads TGTGCCAGTAGTACAGGTCTTCGTCAGCCCCAGCATTTT. The chain employs TRBV19 and TRBJ1-5; D is undetermined. This CDR3 has 13 amino acids. Trimming took 4 bases from V and 6 from J, leaving 10 bases between them. Germline V gene data show CDR1 as LNHDA and CDR2 as SQIVND (reference sequence).

The genes are TRBV7-7 and TRBJ2-3, with D perhaps matching TRBD1 (6 bases). Germline lookup yields CDR1 SSHAT and CDR2 FNYEAQ (reference sequence). The CDR3 loop spans 17 amino acids. Trimming took 3 bases from V and 6 from J, leaving 22 bases between them. The CDR3 nucleotides read TGTGCCAGCAGCTTGGGGGTAGCTGCCCTGGGGGCGGATACGCAGTATTTT. Protein: CASSLGVAALGADTQYF.

This clone came up once. The CDR3 DNA follows: TGTGCCAGCAGCCGAAACATCGGGACAGGAACTGAAGCTTTCTTT. Residues: CASSRNIGTGTEAFF. The chain employs TRBV2 and TRBJ1-1; 8 nucleotides align to TRBD1. The CDR3 extends over 15 amino acids. Unmatched junction bases numbered 11, after V lost 6 bases and J lost 5 bases. The germline CDR1 and CDR2 sequences are SNHLY and FYNNEI.

The chain combines TRBV5-1 with TRBJ1-1; D perhaps matches TRBD1 (6 bases). CDR1 SGHRS and CDR2 YFSETQ come from the germline V gene. The CDR3 is 14 amino acids. Trimming took off 1 base at V and 3 bases at J, with 10 bases between the two ends. CDR3 in DNA: TGCGCCAGCAGCTTGAGGGGGTGGGACACTGAAGCTTTCTTT. It encodes CASSLRGWDTEAFF.

V usage is TRBV28 and J usage is TRBJ2-5, with D perhaps TRBD2 (6 bases). The CDR3 extends over 16 amino acids. Trimming left V 1 base short and J 3 bases short, with 15 bases between. Germline-derived CDR1 and CDR2 are MDHEN and SYDVKM. The CDR3 region has the DNA TGTGCCAGCAGTTTATCGGGCGGGGCAGACGAAGAGACCCAGTACTTC. Encoded protein: CASSLSGGADEETQYF.

The chain has TRBV2 and TRBJ2-1; D is undetermined. Germline-derived CDR1 and CDR2 are SNHLY and FYNNEI. The CDR3 length is 14 residues. V lost 6 bases and J lost 3, with 12 bases in between. Here the CDR3 DNA reads TGTGCCAGCAGGGTAGCTGGTTACTACAATGAGCAGTTCTTC. Encoded protein: CASRVAGYYNEQFF.

The CDR3 nucleotides read TGTGCCATCAGTGACCCTACCGGACAGGCGTACACTGAAGCTTTCTTT. Protein: CAISDPTGQAYTEAFF. The chain carries TRBV10-3 and TRBJ1-1; TRBD1 aligns across 7 bases. Germline V gene sequence: CDR1 ENHRY, CDR2 SYGVKD. CDR3 length: 16 residues. J lost 3 bases, V lost 3 bases, and 10 bases had no gene match.

The V and J genes are TRBV7-9 and TRBJ2-1; 11 bases are shared with TRBD2. CDR1 is SEHNR and CDR2 is FQNEAQ in the germline V gene (reference sequence). V shed 1 base, J shed 7 bases, and the junction held 3 bases outside the gene matches. CDR3 length equals 15 residues. This chain's CDR3 is CASSLVSGRANEQFF. CDR3 in DNA: TGTGCCAGCAGCTTAGTTAGCGGGAGGGCGAATGAGCAGTTCTTC.

The chain is built from TRBV7-7 and TRBJ2-7; D not resolved. V was trimmed by 1 base and J by 5 bases, leaving 9 bases between them. Germline CDR1 and CDR2: SSHAT and FNYEAQ (reference sequence). The CDR3 has 13 amino acids. The CDR3, as DNA: TGTGCCAGCAGCTTAGGCAGGTCAGACGAGCAGTACTTC. Encoded protein: CASSLGRSDEQYF. The full variable domain, in which reference TRBV7-7 and TRBJ2-7 provide the parts outside the CDR3, is GAGVSQSPRYKVTKRGQDVTLRCDPISSHATLYWYQQALGQGPEFLTYFNYEAQPDKSGLPSDRFSAERPEGSISTLTIQRTEQRDSAMYRCASSLGRSDEQYFGPGTRLTVT.

J is TRBJ2-1 and V is TRBV5-1, with D hard to call. This CDR3 is built from 15 residues. With 3 bases removed from V and 1 base from J, the gap between germline ends came to 11 bases. Germline lookup yields CDR1 SGHRS and CDR2 YFSETQ. The CDR3 bases are TGCGCCAGCAGCTCGCAGGCTTCTTCCTACAATGAGCAGTTCTTC. Translating gives CASSSQASSYNEQFF.

J is TRBJ2-7 and V is TRBV2, with 9 bases aligning to TRBD1. This CDR3 is built from 13 residues. Germline-derived CDR1 and CDR2 are SNHLY and FYNNEI. Losses at the gene ends were 11 bases for V and 2 bases for J; bases not matched to a gene: 7. This CDR3 is CACPGQGTYEQYF. CDR3 in DNA: TGTGCCTGTCCGGGACAGGGAACCTACGAGCAGTACTTC. Using reference TRBV2 and TRBJ2-7 for the parts outside the CDR3, the full variable domain is EPEVTQTPSHQVTQMGQEVILRCVPISNHLYFYWYRQILGQKVEFLVSFYNNEISEKSEIFDDQFSVERPDGSNFTLKIRSTKLEDSAMYFCACPGQGTYEQYFGPGTRLTVT.

In its sample, this clone was seen once. The chain links TRBV7-9 to TRBJ2-1, with TRBD1 matching 8 bases. The germline CDR1 and CDR2 sequences are SEHNR and FQNEAQ (reference sequence). The CDR3 length is 19 residues. V dropped 5 bases and J dropped 5; count of bases not matched to a gene: 20. The CDR3 nucleotides are TGTGCCAGCAGCCAAGGAAGGGGGAATCCGGGACAGGTAAACAATGAGCAGTTCTTC. Protein sequence: CASSQGRGNPGQVNNEQFF.

The rearrangement uses TRBV28 and TRBJ1-2, with 7 bases aligning to TRBD1. Germline V gene lookup returns CDR1 MDHEN and CDR2 SYDVKM. The V gene end was trimmed by 3 bases and the J gene end by 7 bases; junction bases not matched to a gene: 14. This CDR3 has 16 amino acids. The CDR3 nucleotides read TGTGCCAGCAGTTTGCCGGTTTTTAGGGGGCTGTCTGGCTACACCTTC. It encodes CASSLPVFRGLSGYTF.

This clone has only one observation. V and J are TRBV27 and TRBJ2-1; 7 bases fit TRBD1. The ends lost 3 bases at V and 1 base at J; junction bases unmatched: 12. Per the germline V gene, CDR1 is MNHEY and CDR2 is SMNVEV (reference sequence). The CDR3 runs 18 residues. CDR3 bases: TGTGCCAGCAGTTTCCGGCCTCGCTCCAGGGGGTCCTACAATGAGCAGTTCTTC. Translating gives CASSFRPRSRGSYNEQFF.

J is TRBJ1-1 and V is TRBV7-9; maybe TRBD1 (6 bases). The CDR3 is made up of 12 amino acids. CDR1 is SEHNR and CDR2 is FQNEAQ in the germline V gene (reference sequence). The V end lost 7 bases, the J end lost 8 bases, and 14 bases lay between the germline ends. CDR3 residues: CASNGGDREAFF. The CDR3, as DNA: TGTGCCAGCAATGGGGGCGACAGGGAAGCTTTCTTT.